The 19 T cell receptor beta chains presented below share a single source sample, sequenced in a study of CD4 T cells in relation to SARS-CoV-2 and coronaviruses. Unexposed donor CD4+ T cells date from 2011-2018, before the COVID-19 pandemic. CD4+ T cells were isolated from the cells after about 11 days of culture. The antigens for these receptors are not known. Method: immunoSEQ multiplex PCR; TCRdb's copy keeps in-frame clones and lacks some. The data show about 21,000 clones, with around 80% seen just once and approximately 15% held by the top ten. Material for sequencing was CD4+ T cells from PBMCs, cultured in vitro. Receptors were obtained from a human donor in good health.

The gene calls are TRBV12-3 or TRBV12-4 and TRBJ1-1, with D hard to call. Trimming took off 6 bases at V and 2 bases at J, with 4 bases between the two ends. This CDR3 has 11 amino acids. Written as DNA, the CDR3 is TGTGCCAGCAGACACAACACTGAAGCTTTCTTT. Protein sequence: CASRHNTEAFF.

This clone was detected only once. V is TRBV27 and J is TRBJ2-5; D not certain. The CDR3 is 13 residues long. V dropped 3 bases and J dropped 0 bases, with 5 bases sitting between them. Germline-derived CDR1 and CDR2 are MNHEY and SMNVEV (reference sequence). The CDR3 DNA reads as TGTGCCAGCAGTTTCGGCTACCAAGAGACCCAGTACTTC. It codes for CASSFGYQETQYF.

The chain joins TRBV5-6 to TRBJ2-3; D possibly corresponds to TRBD2 (5 bases). With 4 bases removed from V and 3 bases from J, the gap between germline ends came to 18 bases. Germline CDR1 SGHDT, CDR2 YYEEEE. The CDR3 has 16 residues. The CDR3 nucleotides are TGTGCCAGCAGCCGCAAATACAGCGGACTTACAGATACGCAGTATTTT. Its protein product is CASSRKYSGLTDTQYF.

This chain connects TRBV4-2 to TRBJ2-6; possibly TRBD1 or TRBD2 for D (6 bases each). The V end was cut by 0 bases, the J end by 0 bases, with 9 bases between. The CDR3 runs 17 residues. In germline, CDR1 is LGHNA, CDR2 YNFKEQ. CDR3 coding DNA: TGTGCCAGCAGCCAAGAGGGGGGCCGCTCTGGGGCCAACGTCCTGACTTTC. Its protein product is CASSQEGGRSGANVLTF.

This chain links TRBV28 with TRBJ2-7; 7 bases map to TRBD2. The CDR3 is 17 amino acids. In germline, CDR1 is MDHEN, CDR2 SYDVKM. V lost 5 bases and J lost 9; bases outside the gene matches: 22. The CDR3 loop reads CASSQIAGQDHLRGQYF. The CDR3 region has the DNA TGTGCCAGCAGTCAGATAGCGGGTCAGGATCACTTACGAGGGCAGTACTTC.

The gene calls are TRBV4-2 and TRBJ2-2; no firm D call. Germline CDR1 LGHNA, CDR2 YNFKEQ. V was clipped by 1 base and J by 0 bases, with 6 bases between them. The CDR3 is 15 amino acids. CDR3 in amino acids: CASSQASPNTGELFF. The CDR3 coding sequence is TGTGCCAGCAGCCAAGCCAGTCCGAACACCGGGGAGCTGTTTTTT.

The chain uses TRBV4-1 and TRBJ1-6, with D tentatively TRBD1 (6 bases). The V end was cut by 2 bases, the J end by 2 bases, with 10 bases between. The CDR3 length is 16 residues. Germline-derived CDR1 and CDR2 are MGHRA and YSYEKL. In nucleotides, the CDR3 is TGCGCCAGCAGCCAACCACAGGGCGCCTATAATTCACCCCTCCACTTT. It is translated as CASSQPQGAYNSPLHF.

V gene TRBV19 combines with J gene TRBJ2-7, with TRBD1 as a possible D gene (6 bases). The germline V gene has CDR1 LNHDA and CDR2 SQIVND (reference sequence). V was pared by 6 bases and J by 2 bases, with 17 bases between. The CDR3 has 15 amino acids. The CDR3 sequence is CASSNDRGGPYEQYF. The CDR3 DNA reads as TGTGCCAGTAGCAATGACAGAGGGGGACCCTACGAGCAGTACTTC. Full variable domain (missing parts from reference TRBV19 and TRBJ2-7): DGGITQSPKYLFRKEGQNVTLSCEQNLNHDAMYWYRQDPGQGLRLIYYSQIVNDFQKGDIAEGYSVSREKKESFPLTVTSAQKNPTAFYLCASSNDRGGPYEQYFGPGTRLTVT.

The V and J genes are TRBV14 and TRBJ2-1; the D is unclear. The CDR3 totals 17 residues. CDR1 SGHDN and CDR2 FVKESK come from the germline V gene. V lost 4 bases to trimming and J lost 3 bases, with 19 bases between them. CDR3 residues: CASSPYKDGLFYNEQFF. The CDR3 DNA sequence: TGTGCCAGCAGCCCGTATAAGGACGGATTATTCTACAATGAGCAGTTCTTC. The full variable domain, with the rest looked up from reference TRBV14 and TRBJ2-1, is EAGVTQFPSHSVIEKGQTVTLRCDPISGHDNLYWYRRVMGKEIKFLLHFVKESKQDESGMPNNRFLAERTGGTYSTLKVQPAELEDSGVYFCASSPYKDGLFYNEQFFGPGTRLTVL.

A single count supports this clone. The rearrangement uses TRBV30 and TRBJ1-2, with D uncertain. The V gene lost 4 bases and the J gene lost 0 bases, with 9 bases spanning the gap. The CDR3 covers 13 residues. CDR1 GTSNPN and CDR2 SVGIG come from the germline V gene (reference sequence). CDR3 nucleotide sequence: TGTGCCTGGAAGATGAGGACTAACTATGGCTACACCTTC. Encoded protein: CAWKMRTNYGYTF.

This clone was picked up one time. The rearrangement joins TRBV6-1 to TRBJ2-2; D may be TRBD2 (5 bases). Trimming removed 3 bases from V and 6 bases from J, with 17 bases in between. CDR1 and CDR2 from the germline V gene are MNHNS and SASEGT. The CDR3 consists of 16 residues. CDR3 protein: CASSDLWTEGAGELFF. The CDR3, as DNA: TGTGCCAGCAGTGACCTATGGACCGAGGGCGCCGGGGAGCTGTTTTTT.

The rearrangement uses TRBV19 and TRBJ2-3; no clear D gene. The CDR3 sequence is 15 residues long. The germline gives CDR1 LNHDA, CDR2 SQIVND (reference sequence). V lost 3 bases, J lost 0 bases, and 10 bases lay in between. The CDR3 loop is CASSMGGPSTDTQYF. CDR3 nucleotide sequence: TGTGCCAGTAGTATGGGCGGCCCTAGCACAGATACGCAGTATTTT.

The genes are TRBV7-9 and TRBJ1-3, with no clear D. V lost 0 bases to trimming and J lost 0 bases, with 3 bases between them. Germline CDR1 is SEHNR and CDR2 is FQNEAQ (reference sequence). The CDR3 spans 14 residues. The CDR3 region is CASSLAVSGNTIYF. In nucleotides, the CDR3 is TGTGCCAGCAGCTTAGCGGTCTCTGGAAACACCATATATTTT.

The V gene is TRBV19, the J gene TRBJ2-2; 8 bases line up with TRBD2. The CDR3 is 14 amino acids. Germline V gene sequence: CDR1 LNHDA, CDR2 SQIVND (reference sequence). V trimming: 7 bases; J trimming: 2 bases; junction bases outside the gene matches: 3. CDR3 loop: CASKGLGNTGELFF. CDR3 DNA sequence: TGTGCCAGTAAGGGACTAGGTAACACCGGGGAGCTGTTTTTT.

This chain links TRBV5-4 with TRBJ2-6, with unresolved D. This CDR3 is 17 amino acids long. The V end was cut by 0 bases, the J end by 0 bases, with 10 bases between. Germline CDR1 and CDR2: SGHNT and YYREEE (reference sequence). The DNA for the CDR3 is TGTGCCAGCAGCTTGGCCCCAGGCACCTCTGGGGCCAACGTCCTGACTTTC. Translation: CASSLAPGTSGANVLTF.

V is TRBV11-3 and J is TRBJ2-3; TRBD2 matches at 7 bases. The CDR3 is made up of 16 amino acids. V lost 5 bases, J lost 0 bases, and 8 bases stayed unmatched. Germline CDR1 reads SGHNT; CDR2 reads YENEEA. The CDR3 reads CASSLRASGSTDTQYF. DNA of the CDR3: TGTGCCAGCAGCCTCCGGGCTAGCGGTAGCACAGATACGCAGTATTTT.

This clone was counted a few times. This sequence joins TRBV19 and TRBJ1-2; 7 nucleotides line up with TRBD1. CDR1 and CDR2 from the germline V gene are LNHDA and SQIVND (reference sequence). The CDR3 spans 15 residues. Trimming at V came to 4 bases and at J to 0 bases, leaving 5 bases not matched to a gene. The CDR3 sequence: CASSTGTDTNYGYTF. The CDR3 DNA sequence: TGTGCCAGTAGTACAGGGACAGACACTAACTATGGCTACACCTTC.

The chain joins TRBV5-1 to TRBJ2-7; D gene uncertain. V shed 8 bases and J shed 0 bases, with 9 bases lying between them. Per the germline V gene, CDR1 is SGHRS and CDR2 is YFSETQ. The CDR3 runs to 12 residues. The chain's CDR3 is CASYSDSYEQYF. CDR3 coding DNA: TGCGCCAGTTACAGTGACTCCTACGAGCAGTACTTC.

This clone was observed a few times. The rearrangement links TRBV10-1 to TRBJ2-7; D gene ambiguous. CDR1 is WNHNN and CDR2 is SYGVQD in the germline V gene (reference sequence). Trimming took off 8 bases at V and 6 bases at J, with 14 bases between the two ends. This CDR3 is built from 12 residues. This chain's CDR3 is CASAHTPSEQYF. CDR3 DNA sequence: TGCGCCAGCGCCCATACCCCGAGCGAGCAGTACTTC.